The clone carrying this T cell receptor beta chain was seen more than once but under ten times. Its specificity is unknown. The sample comes from a study of T cells after yellow fever vaccination. Synthesis of TCR cDNA relied on 5'RACE template switching, which attached a universal primer site and UMIs. One entry per CDR3 protein, called by TCRdb with MiXCR from the 5' RACE reads. There are around 340,000 distinct CDR3 sequences in the sample; 12% occur only once, and about 3% lies in the top ten. Trimming removed 3 bases from V and 6 bases from J, with 15 bases in between. The CDR3 runs 15 residues. Per the germline V gene, CDR1 is SGHTA and CDR2 is FQGNSA. The study, taken as a whole, reports: When the response was secondary, it was weaker but reached its peak faster, day 5 versus 15.

Sequenced material: CD4+ T cells sorted from PBMCs, taken 15 days after the yellow fever booster vaccination. The V call is TRBV7-2, the J call TRBJ2-1; D gene unclear. The receptor was isolated from a man younger than 35 who received the YFV17D yellow fever vaccine. The CDR3, as DNA: TGTGCCAGCAGCTTGGCTGGGTTTACCTTCAATGAGCAGTTCTTC. As protein: CASSLAGFTFNEQFF.